The 20 T cell receptor beta chains below were found in one sample sequenced in a study of CD8 T cells in Susac syndrome. With random hexamers, roughly 0.5 to 1 ug RNA was reverse transcribed. TCRdb recomputed calls from the immunoSEQ multiplex PCR reads with MiXCR, one row per CDR3 protein. The table records just over 150,000 distinct CDR3 sequences, over 95% of them present only once. The material sequenced was CD8+ T cells from PBMCs. Receptor source: a human donor with multiple sclerosis.

This chain links TRBV29-1 with TRBJ1-2; D perhaps matches TRBD1 (5 bases). In germline, CDR1 is SQVTM, CDR2 ANQGSEA. Deletions cut 3 bases from V and 4 bases from J, with 15 bases between. This CDR3 contains 14 residues. The CDR3 nucleotides read TGCAGCGTTGATTTGGGACGAGGGTCCTATGGCTACACCTTC. It yields the protein CSVDLGRGSYGYTF.

This chain joins TRBV6-5 and TRBJ1-1; 8 positions agree with TRBD1. The CDR3 totals 13 residues. Looked up from germline, CDR1 is MNHEY and CDR2 is SVGAGI. Unmatched junction bases numbered 0, after V lost 0 bases and J lost 6 bases. CDR3 sequence reads: CASSYSTGAEAFF. CDR3 nucleotides: TGTGCCAGCAGTTACTCGACAGGGGCTGAAGCTTTCTTT.

The J gene is TRBJ1-6, the V gene TRBV27; no firm D call. Germline assignment: CDR1 MNHEY and CDR2 SMNVEV (reference sequence). The CDR3 runs to 14 residues. Trimming left V 3 bases short and J 7 bases short, with 10 bases between. The CDR3 DNA reads as TGTGCCAGCAGTTTCAGGCAGACAAATTCACCCCTCCACTTT. This translates into CASSFRQTNSPLHF.

V gene TRBV9 combines with J gene TRBJ1-2; the D gene is possibly TRBD1 (5 bases). The V gene lost 1 base and the J gene lost 8 bases, with 18 bases spanning the gap. Germline-derived CDR1 and CDR2 are SGDLS and YYNGEE. This CDR3 has 15 amino acids. This chain's CDR3 is CASSVMPLPGDGYTF. The CDR3, as DNA: TGTGCCAGCAGCGTAATGCCCCTTCCGGGGGACGGCTACACCTTC. Variable domain in full (rest from reference TRBV9 and TRBJ1-2): DSGVTQTPKHLITATGQRVTLRCSPRSGDLSVYWYQQSLDQGLQFLIQYYNGEERAKGNILERFSAQQFPDLHSELNLSSLELGDSALYFCASSVMPLPGDGYTFGSGTRLTVV.

V gene TRBV13 combines with J gene TRBJ2-7; 9 nucleotides match TRBD1. Trimming took 6 bases from V and 7 from J; bases not matched to a gene: 10. The CDR3 length is 14 residues. Germline V gives CDR1 PRHDT, CDR2 FYEKMQ (reference sequence). CDR3 protein: CASSSGTGSREQYF. The DNA for the CDR3 is TGTGCCAGCAGTTCCGGGACAGGGAGTAGGGAGCAGTACTTC.

The chain recombines TRBV7-8 with TRBJ2-3; the match to TRBD1 covers 9 bases. The CDR3 has 17 amino acids. Trimming at V came to 5 bases and at J to 2 bases, leaving 11 bases not matched to a gene. Per germline, CDR1 SGHVS and CDR2 FQNEAQ. CDR3 amino acids: CASSVSRDRATTDTQYF. The CDR3 DNA reads as TGTGCCAGCAGCGTGTCCCGGGACAGGGCCACCACAGATACGCAGTATTTT. Drawing the rest from reference TRBV7-8 and TRBJ2-3, the complete variable domain is GAGVSQSPRYKVAKRGQDVALRCDPISGHVSLFWYQQALGQGPEFLTYFQNEAQLDKSGLPSDRFFAERPEGSVSTLKIQRTQQEDSAVYLCASSVSRDRATTDTQYFGPGTRLTVL.

The chain has TRBV6-6 and TRBJ1-1; D is unresolved. V dropped 7 bases and J dropped 0 bases, with 12 bases sitting between them. The CDR3 has 14 residues. Germline V gene sequence: CDR1 MNHNY, CDR2 SVGAGI (reference sequence). The CDR3 loop is CASMSKYMNTEAFF. The CDR3 DNA reads as TGTGCCAGCATGTCGAAGTACATGAACACTGAAGCTTTCTTT.

This clonotype was detected only a few times. The chain is built from TRBV30 and TRBJ2-5; TRBD1 matches at 10 bases. This CDR3 has 15 amino acids. Germline trimming cut 0 bases from V and 8 bases from J; bases unmatched to any gene: 9. Germline values: CDR1 GTSNPN, CDR2 SVGIG (reference sequence). The CDR3 region has the DNA TGTGCCTGGAGTGTATTTCTCGGGACAGGGGTAACCCAGTACTTC. Amino acid sequence: CAWSVFLGTGVTQYF.

The chain recombines TRBV7-3 with TRBJ2-7, with D tentatively TRBD1 (5 bases). Germline CDR1 SGHTA, CDR2 FQGTGA. Trimming took off 4 bases at V and 4 bases at J, with 14 bases between the two ends. The CDR3 length is 14 residues. The CDR3 region has the DNA TGTGCCAGCAGCTATAAACCGACAGTTTACGAGCAGTACTTC. This encodes CASSYKPTVYEQYF.

V usage is TRBV3-1 and J usage is TRBJ2-3; TRBD2 agrees at 11 bases. Germline V gene data show CDR1 as LGHDT and CDR2 as YNNKEL (reference sequence). Trimming cost V 1 base and J 2 bases; bases outside gene matches: 5. The CDR3 totals 17 residues. The CDR3 loop is CASSQVLGLADTDTQYF. The CDR3 DNA reads TGTGCCAGCAGCCAAGTCCTGGGACTAGCGGACACAGATACGCAGTATTTT.

This rearrangement joins TRBV7-9 to TRBJ2-5; 8 bases are a match to TRBD2. The CDR3 extends over 15 amino acids. The J segment lost 4 bases and the V segment lost 5 bases, leaving 9 bases of the junction unmatched. Per the germline V gene, CDR1 is SEHNR and CDR2 is FQNEAQ (reference sequence). In DNA, the CDR3 is TGTGCCAGCAGCCCCACAGCGGGGGATAGAGAGACCCAGTACTTC. Its translation is CASSPTAGDRETQYF. The complete variable domain, with remaining parts taken from reference TRBV7-9 and TRBJ2-5, reads DTGVSQNPRHKITKRGQNVTFRCDPISEHNRLYWYRQTLGQGPEFLTYFQNEAQLEKSRLLSDRFSAERPKGSFSTLEIQRTEQGDSAMYLCASSPTAGDRETQYFGPGTRLLVL.

The chain recombines TRBV9 with TRBJ2-3; D possibly corresponds to TRBD1 (6 bases). V was shortened by 3 bases and J by 2 bases, with 13 bases between the two germline ends. CDR1 and CDR2 (germline): SGDLS, YYNGEE. The CDR3 is made up of 15 amino acids. CDR3 sequence reads: CASSEGDLSTDTQYF. The CDR3 DNA reads TGTGCCAGCAGCGAGGGGGACCTATCCACAGATACGCAGTATTTT. Based on the CDR3 plus reference TRBV9 and TRBJ2-3, the full variable domain is DSGVTQTPKHLITATGQRVTLRCSPRSGDLSVYWYQQSLDQGLQFLIQYYNGEERAKGNILERFSAQQFPDLHSELNLSSLELGDSALYFCASSEGDLSTDTQYFGPGTRLTVL.

The V call is TRBV15, the J call TRBJ1-1; no clear D gene. Deletions cut 7 bases from V and 3 bases from J, with 12 bases between. CDR3 length equals 13 residues. The germline V gene has CDR1 LNHNV and CDR2 YYDKDF (reference sequence). The CDR3 DNA sequence: TGTGCCACCAACCGCCGGGTTGACACTGAAGCTTTCTTT. Protein: CATNRRVDTEAFF.

This chain links TRBV27 with TRBJ2-5; TRBD1 is a possible D gene (6 bases). Germline V lookup: CDR1 MNHEY, CDR2 SMNVEV (reference sequence). This CDR3 has 13 amino acids. V was trimmed by 3 bases and J by 7 bases, leaving 12 bases between them. DNA of the CDR3: TGTGCCAGCAGTTTTGGGGGCTCAGGGACCCAGTACTTC. It codes for CASSFGGSGTQYF.

The J gene is TRBJ2-5, the V gene TRBV28; weak D call: TRBD1 (5 bases). The V end was cut by 8 bases, the J end by 5 bases, with 9 bases between. Germline V gives CDR1 MDHEN, CDR2 SYDVKM. The length of the CDR3 is 11 residues. CDR3 amino acids: CASPKGETQYF. DNA for the CDR3: TGTGCCAGCCCTAAGGGGGAGACCCAGTACTTC.

The V and J genes are TRBV27 and TRBJ1-2, with 9 bases that match TRBD1. The trim removed 5 bases at V and 3 bases at J, leaving 7 bases unmatched. Germline V gene sequence: CDR1 MNHEY, CDR2 SMNVEV (reference sequence). The CDR3 spans 15 residues. CDR3: CASSPRDRADYGYTF. The CDR3 nucleotides read TGTGCCAGCAGTCCGCGGGACAGGGCGGACTATGGCTACACCTTC.

In this sample, this clonotype turned up once. V usage is TRBV27 and J usage is TRBJ2-7; D may match TRBD1 or TRBD2 (7 bases each). The CDR3 spans 16 residues. In germline, CDR1 is MNHEY, CDR2 SMNVEV (reference sequence). V was clipped by 5 bases and J by 3 bases, with 20 bases between them. CDR3 sequence reads: CASSPQGRGPNYEQYV. The CDR3 bases are TGTGCCAGCAGTCCACAGGGGAGGGGTCCGAACTACGAGCAGTACGTC.

The rearrangement links TRBV29-1 to TRBJ1-1; D remains unclear. V lost 5 bases to trimming and J lost 1 base, with 8 bases between them. CDR1 and CDR2 (germline): SQVTM, ANQGSEA. The CDR3 has 12 residues. CDR3 DNA: TGCAGCGTTCCCACAGAGAACACTGAAGCTTTCTTT. This gives the protein CSVPTENTEAFF.

The chain combines TRBV5-1 with TRBJ2-1; TRBD1 matches 7 bases. CDR1 SGHRS and CDR2 YFSETQ come from the germline V gene. Unmatched junction bases numbered 5, after V lost 7 bases and J lost 4 bases. This CDR3 spans 13 amino acids. The CDR3 is CASRGTDYNEQFF. In DNA, the CDR3 is TGCGCCAGCCGAGGGACAGATTACAATGAGCAGTTCTTC.

The V gene is TRBV9, the J gene TRBJ1-2; 9 bases match TRBD1. The V gene's germline CDR1 is SGDLS and CDR2 YYNGEE. The CDR3 contains 14 residues. Trimming removed 4 bases from V and 7 bases from J; junction bases left unmatched: 8. The CDR3 DNA follows: TGTGCCAGCAGCTTTGGACAGGGGTCAGGTGGCTACACCTTC. This codes for CASSFGQGSGGYTF.